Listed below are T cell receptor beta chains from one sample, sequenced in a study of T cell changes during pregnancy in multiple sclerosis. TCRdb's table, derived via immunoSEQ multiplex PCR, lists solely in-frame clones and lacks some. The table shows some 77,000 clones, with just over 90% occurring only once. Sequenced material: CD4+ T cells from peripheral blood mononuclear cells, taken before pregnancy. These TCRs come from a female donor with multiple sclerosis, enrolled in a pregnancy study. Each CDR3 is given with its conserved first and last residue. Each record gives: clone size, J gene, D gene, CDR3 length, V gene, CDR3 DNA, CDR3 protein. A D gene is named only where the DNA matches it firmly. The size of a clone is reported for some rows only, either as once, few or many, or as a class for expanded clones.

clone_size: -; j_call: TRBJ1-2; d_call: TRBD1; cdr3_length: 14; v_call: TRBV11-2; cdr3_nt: TGTGCCAGCAGCCCCCTGACAGGGGACTATGGCTACACCTTC; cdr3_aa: CASSPLTGDYGYTF
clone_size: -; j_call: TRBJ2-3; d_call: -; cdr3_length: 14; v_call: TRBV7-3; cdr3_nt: TGTGCCAGCAGCTCCGTTCCCTATACAGATACGCAGTATTTT; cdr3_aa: CASSSVPYTDTQYF
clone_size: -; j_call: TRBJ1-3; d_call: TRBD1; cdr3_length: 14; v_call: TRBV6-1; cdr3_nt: TGTGCCAGCAGCGTTACAGGGGTAGGAAACACCATATATTTT; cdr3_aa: CASSVTGVGNTIYF
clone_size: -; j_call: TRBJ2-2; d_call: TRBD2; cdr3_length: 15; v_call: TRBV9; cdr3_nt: TGTGCCAGCAGCCCCAGCGGGGCATTAGCCGGGGAGCTGTTTTTT; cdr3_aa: CASSPSGALAGELFF
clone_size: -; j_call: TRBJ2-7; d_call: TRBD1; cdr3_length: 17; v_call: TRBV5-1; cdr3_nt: TGCGCCAGCAGCTTGGAGCCCCGGGACAGGGGGCTGTACGAGCAGTACTTC; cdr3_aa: CASSLEPRDRGLYEQYF
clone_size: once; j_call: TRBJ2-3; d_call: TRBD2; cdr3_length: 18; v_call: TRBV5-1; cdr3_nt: TGCGCCAGCAGCTTGGGGCTAGCGGGAGGGCCCGGCACAGATACGCAGTATTTT; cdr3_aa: CASSLGLAGGPGTDTQYF
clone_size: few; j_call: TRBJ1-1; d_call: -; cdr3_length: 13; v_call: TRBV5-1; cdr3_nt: TGCGCCAGCAGGGGAGGCATGAACACTGAAGCTTTCTTT; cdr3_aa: CASRGGMNTEAFF
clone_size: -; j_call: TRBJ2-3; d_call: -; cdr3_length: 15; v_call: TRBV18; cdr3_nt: TGTGCCAGCTCACCACCGGTTGGAAGGGAGGATACGCAGTATTTT; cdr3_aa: CASSPPVGREDTQYF
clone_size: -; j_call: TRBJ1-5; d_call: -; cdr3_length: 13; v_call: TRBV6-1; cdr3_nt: TGTGCCAGCAGTGAGGGTACGGGGCAGCCCCAGCATTTT; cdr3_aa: CASSEGTGQPQHF
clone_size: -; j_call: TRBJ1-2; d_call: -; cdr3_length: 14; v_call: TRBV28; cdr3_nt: TGTGCCAGCCGCCACGGGAACGGAGCCTATGGCTACACCTTC; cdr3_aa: CASRHGNGAYGYTF
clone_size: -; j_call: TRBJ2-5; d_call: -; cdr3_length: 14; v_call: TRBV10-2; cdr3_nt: TGCGCCAGCAGTTTCGACAGGCGGCGAGAGACCCAGTACTTC; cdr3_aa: CASSFDRRRETQYF
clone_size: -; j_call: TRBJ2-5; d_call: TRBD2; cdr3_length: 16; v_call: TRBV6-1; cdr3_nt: TGTGCCAGCAGTGTGGCTAGCGGGGCGCTTTTTTTGACCCAGTACTTC; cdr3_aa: CASSVASGALFLTQYF
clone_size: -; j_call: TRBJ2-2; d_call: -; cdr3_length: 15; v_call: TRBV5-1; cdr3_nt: TGCGCCAGCAGCCTAGGGACATTGAACACCGGGGAGCTGTTTTTT; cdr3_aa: CASSLGTLNTGELFF
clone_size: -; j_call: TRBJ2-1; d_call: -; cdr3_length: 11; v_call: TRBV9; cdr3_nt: TGTGCCAGCAGCTCTCTGAATGAGCAGTTCTTC; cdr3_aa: CASSSLNEQFF
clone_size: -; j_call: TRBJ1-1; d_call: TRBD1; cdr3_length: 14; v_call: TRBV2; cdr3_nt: TGTGCCAGCAGCCAGACAGGGGCGGGGACTGAAGCTTTCTTT; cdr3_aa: CASSQTGAGTEAFF
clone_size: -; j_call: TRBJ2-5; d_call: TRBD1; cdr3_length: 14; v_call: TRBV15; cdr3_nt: TGTGCCACCAGCAAACGGACAGGGATGGAGACCCAGTACTTC; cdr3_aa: CATSKRTGMETQYF
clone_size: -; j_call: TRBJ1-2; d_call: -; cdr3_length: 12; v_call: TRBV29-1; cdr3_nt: TGCAGCGTTGATGTGGGCCTCTATGGCTACACCTTC; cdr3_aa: CSVDVGLYGYTF
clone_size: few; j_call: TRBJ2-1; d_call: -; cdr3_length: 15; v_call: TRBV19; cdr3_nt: TGTGCCAGTAGTCTCCGGGGTTGGATAGGATATGAGCAGTTCTTC; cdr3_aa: CASSLRGWIGYEQFF
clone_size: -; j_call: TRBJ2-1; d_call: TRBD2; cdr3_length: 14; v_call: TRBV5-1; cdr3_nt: TGCGCCAGCAGCTTGGAGGGGACTAGTCGTGAGCAGTTCTTC; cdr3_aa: CASSLEGTSREQFF
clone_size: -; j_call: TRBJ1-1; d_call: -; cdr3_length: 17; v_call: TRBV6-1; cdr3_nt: TGTGCCAGCAGTGTAAGGTGGTGGGGCTCTGAGAACACTGAAGCTTTCTTT; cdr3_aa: CASSVRWWGSENTEAFF
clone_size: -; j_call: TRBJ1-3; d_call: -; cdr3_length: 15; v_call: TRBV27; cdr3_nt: TGTGCCAGCAGTCCATTACAGGGAGCCGGAAACACCATATATTTT; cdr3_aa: CASSPLQGAGNTIYF
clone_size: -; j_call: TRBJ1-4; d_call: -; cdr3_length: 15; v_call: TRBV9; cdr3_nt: TGTGCCAGCAGCGCCGGCAGCGCAACTAATGAAAAACTGTTTTTT; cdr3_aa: CASSAGSATNEKLFF
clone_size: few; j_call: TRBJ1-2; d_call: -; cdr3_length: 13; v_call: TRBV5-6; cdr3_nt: TGTGCCAGCAGCTTGCCTGCAGGGCAAGCTGGCACCTTC; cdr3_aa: CASSLPAGQAGTF
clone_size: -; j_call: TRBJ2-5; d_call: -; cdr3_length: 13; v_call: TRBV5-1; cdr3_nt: TGCGCCAGCAGCCCGGTGGTGGAAGAGACCCAGTACTTC; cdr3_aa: CASSPVVEETQYF
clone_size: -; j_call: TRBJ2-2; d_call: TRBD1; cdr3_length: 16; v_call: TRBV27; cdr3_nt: TGTGCCAGCAGTTCCTCCGGGACAGGGGTCGGCGGGGAGCTGTTTTTT; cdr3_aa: CASSSSGTGVGGELFF
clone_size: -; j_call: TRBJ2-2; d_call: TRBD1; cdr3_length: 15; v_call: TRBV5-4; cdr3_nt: TGTGCCAGCAGCTGGGGACAGGGCGGCACCGGGGAGCTGTTTTTT; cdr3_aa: CASSWGQGGTGELFF
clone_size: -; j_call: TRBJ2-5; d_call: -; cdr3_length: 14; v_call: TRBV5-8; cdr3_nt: TGTGCCAGCGCACCGGGGCGGGGCTTGCGGACCCAGTACTTC; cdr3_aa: CASAPGRGLRTQYF
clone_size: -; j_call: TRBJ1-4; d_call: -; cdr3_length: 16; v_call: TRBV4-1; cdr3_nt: TGCGCCAGCAGCCAAGTAATCAGGGCAACTAATGAAAAACTGTTTTTT; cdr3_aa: CASSQVIRATNEKLFF
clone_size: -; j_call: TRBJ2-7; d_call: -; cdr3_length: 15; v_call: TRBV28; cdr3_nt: TGTGCCAGCAAACCTTCGGACAGACTAACCTACGAGCAGTACTTC; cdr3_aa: CASKPSDRLTYEQYF
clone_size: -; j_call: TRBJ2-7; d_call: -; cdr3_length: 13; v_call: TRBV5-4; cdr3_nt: TGTGCCAGCAGCTTGGCTTACAACCCCGAGCAGTACTTC; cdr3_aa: CASSLAYNPEQYF
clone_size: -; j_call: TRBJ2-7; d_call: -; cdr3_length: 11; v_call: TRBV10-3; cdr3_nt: TGTGCCATCATGGCGGCGGGGGAGCAGTACTTC; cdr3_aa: CAIMAAGEQYF
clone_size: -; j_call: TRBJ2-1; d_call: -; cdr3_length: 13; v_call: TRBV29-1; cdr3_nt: TGCAGCGTTGAAGACAGGGTGAAATATGAGCAGTTCTTC; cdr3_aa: CSVEDRVKYEQFF
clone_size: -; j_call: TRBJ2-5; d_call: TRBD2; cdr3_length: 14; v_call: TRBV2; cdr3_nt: TGTGCCAGCAGCTCCTTGGGGGGGAGGGAGACCCAGTACTTC; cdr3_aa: CASSSLGGRETQYF
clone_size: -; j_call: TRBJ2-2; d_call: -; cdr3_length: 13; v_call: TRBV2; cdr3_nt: TGTGCCAGCACCATCGGGTCCACCGGGGAGCTGTTTTTT; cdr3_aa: CASTIGSTGELFF
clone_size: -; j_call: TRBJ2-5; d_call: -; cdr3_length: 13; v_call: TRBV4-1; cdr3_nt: TGCGCCAGCAGCAAAACTAGTTTCGAGACCCAGTACTTC; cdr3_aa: CASSKTSFETQYF